This paragraph covers one T cell receptor beta chain sequence. V lost 4 bases, J lost 0 bases, and 6 bases lay in between. The CDR3 spans 13 residues. CDR1 SGHTA and CDR2 FQGTGA come from the germline V gene. The entry originates in a study of blood T cell repertoires in COVID-19. The wider study: The United States, Italy and Spain were the sources of the acute and convalescent COVID-19 samples.

Authors' methods: Reference gene primers were amplified, and this amplification served to estimate nucleated cell counts. Sequencing was performed with immunoSEQ multiplex PCR; in TCRdb, only in-frame clones are kept and a portion is missing. V, J and clone size were drawn from that table, and D and trimming were deduced from the DNA. The sample includes about 160,000 clones, 85% of them seen just once. The receptor's source is a human donor with acute or convalescent COVID-19. The donor label of this sample is uncertain. The gene calls are TRBV7-3 and TRBJ1-1; TRBD1 is a possible D gene (6 bases). Sequences were obtained from peripheral blood. The CDR3 sequence: CASSSGVNTEAFF. CDR3 sequence (DNA): TGTGCCAGCAGCTCAGGGGTGAACACTGAAGCTTTCTTT.